Below, 8 T cell receptor beta chains from the same sample are listed, as sequenced in a study of blood T cell repertoires in COVID-19. This table comes from immunoSEQ multiplex PCR, and its TCRdb copy is limited to in-frame clones, with some not included. The table lists 150,000 to 200,000 clones, around 76% of them singletons. The sequenced sample consisted of peripheral blood. Receptor source: a woman aged 55-69 years with COVID-19, enrolled during active disease.

V usage is TRBV3-1 (or the pseudogene TRBV3-2) and J usage is TRBJ1-1; D is possibly TRBD1 (6 bases). V lost 1 base and J lost 7, with 19 bases in between. The CDR3 runs 16 residues. From germline, CDR1 is LGHDT and CDR2 YNNKEL (reference sequence). Written as DNA, the CDR3 is TGTGCCAGCAGCCAAGTTGAGGGGGGGCGAAGGAGTGAAGCTTTCTTT. Encoded protein: CASSQVEGGRRSEAFF.

The chain joins TRBV7-8 to TRBJ2-1, with D unresolved. V was trimmed by 5 bases and J by 9 bases, leaving 14 bases between them. The germline V gene encodes CDR1 SGHVS and CDR2 FQNEAQ. CDR3 size: 13 residues. CDR3 in amino acids: CASSVLNGAEQFF. The CDR3 nucleotides are TGTGCCAGCAGCGTACTTAACGGAGCTGAGCAGTTCTTC.

The chain carries TRBV5-5 and TRBJ1-1, with 7 bases fitting TRBD1. The CDR3 length is 15 residues. Losses at the gene ends were 1 base for V and 6 bases for J; bases not matched to a gene: 9. The germline CDR1 and CDR2 sequences are SGHKS and YYEKEE (reference sequence). CDR3 sequence: CASSLRGQPGAEAFF. The CDR3 DNA follows: TGTGCCAGCAGCTTGAGGGGGCAACCGGGCGCTGAAGCTTTCTTT.

The chain has TRBV3-1 (or the pseudogene TRBV3-2) and TRBJ2-6, with D uncertain. The CDR3 has 13 residues. Trimming removed 8 bases from V and 6 bases from J, with 11 bases in between. Germline CDR1 and CDR2: LGHDT and YNNKEL (reference sequence). In DNA form, the CDR3 reads TGTGCCAGCTCCCCCGTTTTGGCCAACGTCCTGACTTTC. As protein: CASSPVLANVLTF.

The J gene is TRBJ2-2, the V gene TRBV4-3, with 14 bases lining up with TRBD2. Germline V gene lookup returns CDR1 LGHNA and CDR2 YSLEER. This CDR3 spans 20 amino acids. J gave up 5 bases and V 0 bases, and 11 bases lay outside the gene matches. CDR3 in DNA: TGCGCCAGCAGCCAAGATGCAGGGGGACTAGCGGGAGCGTGGACCGGGGAGCTGTTTTTT. Residues: CASSQDAGGLAGAWTGELFF.

V gene TRBV5-1 combines with J gene TRBJ2-3, with D perhaps matching TRBD1 (6 bases). Germline loops: CDR1 SGHRS, CDR2 YFSETQ. This CDR3 has 14 residues. Trimming left V 3 bases short and J 6 bases short, with 14 bases between. The CDR3 here is CASSWSAQGDTQYF. CDR3 coding DNA: TGCGCCAGCAGCTGGAGTGCTCAGGGGGATACGCAGTATTTT.

The CDR3 loop reads CASSYTRGEAFF. CDR3 bases: TGTGCCAGCAGTTACACAAGGGGGGAAGCTTTCTTT. This chain connects TRBV6-5 to TRBJ1-1; TRBD1 might be the D (6 bases). V gave up 2 bases and J gave up 8 bases, with 9 bases separating them. This CDR3 has 12 residues. The germline V gene has CDR1 MNHEY and CDR2 SVGAGI.

The CDR3 here is CASSAGGGGEQYF. The CDR3 DNA sequence: TGTGCCAGCAGCGCGGGGGGCGGGGGCGAGCAGTACTTC. The V and J genes are TRBV11-3 and TRBJ2-7, with 8 bases lining up with TRBD2. CDR3 length: 13 amino acids. V was clipped by 5 bases and J by 6 bases; unmatched bases: 6. The germline CDR1 and CDR2 sequences are SGHNT and YENEEA.